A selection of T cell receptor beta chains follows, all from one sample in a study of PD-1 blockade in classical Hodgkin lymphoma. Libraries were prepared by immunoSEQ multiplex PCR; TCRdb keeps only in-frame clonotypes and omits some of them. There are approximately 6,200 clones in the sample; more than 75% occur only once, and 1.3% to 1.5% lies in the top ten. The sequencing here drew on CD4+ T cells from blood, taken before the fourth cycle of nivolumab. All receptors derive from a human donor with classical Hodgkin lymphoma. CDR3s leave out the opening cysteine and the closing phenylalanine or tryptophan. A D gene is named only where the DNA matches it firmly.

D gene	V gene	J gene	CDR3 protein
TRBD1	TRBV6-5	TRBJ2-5	ASSYSSGTAQETQY
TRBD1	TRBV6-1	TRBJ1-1	ASSHPGQGAF
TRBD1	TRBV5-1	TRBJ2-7	ASSFNSGQGASEQY
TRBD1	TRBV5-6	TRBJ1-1	ASSLIGTGKAF
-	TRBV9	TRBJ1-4	ASSVEADNEKLF
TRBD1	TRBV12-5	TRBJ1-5	ASGKGQPNQPQH
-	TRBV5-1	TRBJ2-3	ASSLEATQY
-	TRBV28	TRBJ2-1	ASTPTSYNEQF
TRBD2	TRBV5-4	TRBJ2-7	ASSPWREASYEQY
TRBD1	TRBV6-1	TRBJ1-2	ASSEGQGDGYT
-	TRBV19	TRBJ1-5	ASSSRGPQPQH
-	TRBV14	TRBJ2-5	ASSQDHGWVMKTQY
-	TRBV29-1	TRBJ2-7	SVARAGNYEQY
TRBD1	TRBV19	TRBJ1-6	ASIRGDRDGSPLH
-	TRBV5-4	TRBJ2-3	ASSFRESTDTQY
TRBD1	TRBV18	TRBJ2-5	ASSPTGQETQY
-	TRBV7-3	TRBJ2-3	ASSQNAADTQY
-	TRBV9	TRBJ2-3	ASSVEVDPDTQY
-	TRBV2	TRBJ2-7	ASKSRVSYEQY
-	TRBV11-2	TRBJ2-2	ASSSSRGGAITGELF
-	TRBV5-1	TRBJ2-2	ASSPEAGGELF
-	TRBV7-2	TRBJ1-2	ASSLDIGRFVLYGYT
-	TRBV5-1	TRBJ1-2	ASSLADISGYT
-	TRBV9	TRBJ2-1	ASSVRWTSDEQF
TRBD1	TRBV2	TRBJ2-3	ASSTTGGQGLH
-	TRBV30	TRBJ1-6	AWSVQHNNSPLH
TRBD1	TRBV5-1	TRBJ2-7	ASSFGQGNEQY
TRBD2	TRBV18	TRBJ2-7	ASSLSGSVTSYEQY
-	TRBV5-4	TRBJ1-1	ASSYRVTDTEAF
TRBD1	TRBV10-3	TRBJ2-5	AISPIRGRAGQETQY
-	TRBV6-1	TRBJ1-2	ASSENNRVYGYT
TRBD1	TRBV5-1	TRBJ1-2	ASSWANSTGGTNYGYT
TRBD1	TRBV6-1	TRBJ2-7	ATQPGQGLGEQY
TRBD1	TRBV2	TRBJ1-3	ASVGTGGAGNTIY